This T cell receptor beta chain was observed in a study of blood T cells in healthy people across ages. This CDR3 is 16 amino acids long. J lost 4 bases, V lost 0 bases, and 7 bases had no gene match. The germline V gene encodes CDR1 LGHNA and CDR2 YSLEER. Next came a second PCR, run for about 7 to 12 cycles, which used a sample-barcoded 5' primer along with a J-beta primer mix. Through a template-switch adaptor with 12 random nucleotides, each cDNA molecule received a tag. Sequencing recovered at least 2.5 million CDR3-containing paired-end reads from each sample. TCRdb redid the calling of the 5' RACE reads with MiXCR, one entry per CDR3 protein. The table lists 1.8 million or so distinct CDR3 sequences, approximately 40% of them singletons. With regard to this clonotype: Antigen specificity is unknown.

Study conclusions and caveats: In long-lived donors, naive CD4+ cell counts and diversity exceeded those of aged donors.

Sample donors were healthy Caucasian individuals that came from Russia, aged roughly 6 to 90. The sequence came from a human donor in good health. The V call is TRBV4-3, the J call TRBJ1-2; 8 nucleotides match TRBD1. The sequencing sample was made of blood. CDR3 DNA sequence: TGCGCCAGCAGCCAAGATTTTGGGACAGGTCCCTATGGCTACACCTTC. Its protein is CASSQDFGTGPYGYTF.